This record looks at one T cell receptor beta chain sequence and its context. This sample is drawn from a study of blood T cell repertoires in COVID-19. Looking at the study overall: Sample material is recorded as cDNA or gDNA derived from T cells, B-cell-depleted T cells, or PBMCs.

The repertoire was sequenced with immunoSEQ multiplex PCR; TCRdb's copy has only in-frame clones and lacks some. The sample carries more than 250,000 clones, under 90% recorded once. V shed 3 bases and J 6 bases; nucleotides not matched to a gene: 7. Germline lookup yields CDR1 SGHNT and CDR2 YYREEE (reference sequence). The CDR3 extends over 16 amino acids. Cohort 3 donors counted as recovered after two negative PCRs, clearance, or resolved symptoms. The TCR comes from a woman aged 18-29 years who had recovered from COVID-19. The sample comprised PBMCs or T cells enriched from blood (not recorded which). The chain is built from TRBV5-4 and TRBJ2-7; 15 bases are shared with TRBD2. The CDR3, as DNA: TGTGCCAGCAGCTCGGGGACTAGCGGGAGGAAGGGCGAGCAGTACTTC. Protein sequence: CASSSGTSGRKGEQYF.